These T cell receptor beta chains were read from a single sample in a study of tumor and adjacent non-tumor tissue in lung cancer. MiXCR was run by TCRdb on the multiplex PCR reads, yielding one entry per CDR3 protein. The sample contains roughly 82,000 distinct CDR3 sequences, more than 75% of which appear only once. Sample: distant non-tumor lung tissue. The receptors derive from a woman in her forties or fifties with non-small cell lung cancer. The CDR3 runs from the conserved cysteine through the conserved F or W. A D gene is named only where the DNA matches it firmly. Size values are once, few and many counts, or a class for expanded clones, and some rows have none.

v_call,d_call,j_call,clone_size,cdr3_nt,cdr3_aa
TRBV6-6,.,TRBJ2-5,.,.,CASSYDCSGRETQYF
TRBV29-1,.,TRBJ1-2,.,TGCAGTGCCACGAAGGGCGACTATGGCTACATCTTC,CSATKGDYGYIF
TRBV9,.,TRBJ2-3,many,TGTGCCAGCAGCGACGGTATCGCCGATACGCAGTATTTT,CASSDGIADTQYF
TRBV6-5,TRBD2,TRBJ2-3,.,TGTGCCAGCAGTACTGGACTAGCGGTCACAGATACGCGGTACTTT,CASSTGLAVTDTRYF
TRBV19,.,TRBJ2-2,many,TGTGCCTCCCTCAGGGGCACCGGGGAGCTGTTTTTT,CASLRGTGELFF
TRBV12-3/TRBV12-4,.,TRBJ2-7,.,TGCGCCAGCAGTGGACAGACCTACGAGCAGTACTTC,CASSGQTYEQYF
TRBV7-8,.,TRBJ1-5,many,TGTGCCAGCAGCTTAGGGACCGGGACCGGACGAAATCAGCCCCAGCATTTT,CASSLGTGTGRNQPQHF
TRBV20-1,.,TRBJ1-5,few,TGCAGTGATATAGGGTTAGGCAATCAGCCCCAGCATTTT,CSDIGLGNQPQHF
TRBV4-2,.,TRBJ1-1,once,TGTGCCAGCAAGCAAGAACCCCTTGGGTCTCTGAGCACTGAAGCTTTCTTT,CASKQEPLGSLSTEAFF
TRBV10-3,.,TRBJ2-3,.,TGTGTCATCAGTGAGTCGGGTAGACAAGACACAGATACGCGGTATTTT,CVISESGRQDTDTRYF
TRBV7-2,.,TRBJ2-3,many,TGTGCCAGCAGCCCCGACGGGAGCACAGATACGCAGTATTTT,CASSPDGSTDTQYF
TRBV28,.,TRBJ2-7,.,TGTGCCAGTAGTTTCGGTCGGGGCAGGGGCGAGCAGTACTTC,CASSFGRGRGEQYF
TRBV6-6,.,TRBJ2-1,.,TGTGCCAACAACTCCTGGAGACCCCTCGGTAATGAGCAGTTCTTC,CANNSWRPLGNEQFF
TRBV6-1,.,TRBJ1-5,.,TGTGCCACCGCGATTCAGGGAGCCGCGGGGTATAGCTATCAGCCCCAGCATTTT,CATAIQGAAGYSYQPQHF
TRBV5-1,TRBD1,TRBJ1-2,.,TGCGCCAGCAGCTTGAGACAGGGGACTGACTATGGCTACACCTTC,CASSLRQGTDYGYTF
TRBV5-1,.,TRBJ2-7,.,TGTGCCAGCAGCCCCGGACAGAAGGGGACCTACGAGCAGTACTTC,CASSPGQKGTYEQYF
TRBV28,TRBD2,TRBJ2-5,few,TGTGCCAGTAGTTTCCGGGGGGTAGAGATCCAGTACTTC,CASSFRGVEIQYF
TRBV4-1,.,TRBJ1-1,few,TGCGCTAGCGGGAGGGGGGCAACCACTGAAGCTTTCTTT,CASGRGATTEAFF
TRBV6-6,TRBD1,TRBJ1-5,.,TGTGCCTGCACTTCAGGGGGCTCAAGCAATCAGCCCCAGCATTTT,CACTSGGSSNQPQHF
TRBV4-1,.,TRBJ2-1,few,TGCGCCAGGAGCCAGGCTAGTGACAATGAGCACTTCTTC,CARSQASDNEHFF
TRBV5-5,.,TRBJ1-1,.,TGTGCCAGGAGCCCTGCTCGGGAGGAAACTGAAGCTTTCTTT,CARSPAREETEAFF
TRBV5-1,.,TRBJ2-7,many,TGCGCCAGCAGCCCTTGGGGACTTCCCTACGAGCAGTACTTC,CASSPWGLPYEQYF
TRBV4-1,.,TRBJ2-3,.,TGTGCCAGCAGCCGGGGTCTGACTGATGCAAATACGCAGTATTTT,CASSRGLTDANTQYF
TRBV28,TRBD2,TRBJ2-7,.,TGTGCCAGCAGACCCTCTCTAGCGGGAGGAGTCAACAAGCAGTACTTC,CASRPSLAGGVNKQYF
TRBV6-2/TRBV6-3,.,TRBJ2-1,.,TGTGCCGGTAGTTATCCCCTGGAGGCTTCCTACAATGAGCAGTTCTTC,CAGSYPLEASYNEQFF
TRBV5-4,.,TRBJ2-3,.,TGTGCCAGTAGCTCAAGATTCGGAGGGACGGATACGCAGTATTTT,CASSSRFGGTDTQYF
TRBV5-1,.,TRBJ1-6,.,TGCGCCAGCAGCCCTGGTCAGGGCAGTGAGCCCCTCCACTTT,CASSPGQGSEPLHF
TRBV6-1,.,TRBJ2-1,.,TGTGCCAGCAATGAAGCGTGGGGAAGGGATGAGCAGCTCTTC,CASNEAWGRDEQLF
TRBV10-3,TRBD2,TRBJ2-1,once,TGTGCCATCAGTGGGACTAGCGGTGGGGGCAATGAGCAGTTCTTC,CAISGTSGGGNEQFF
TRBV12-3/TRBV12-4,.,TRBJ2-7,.,TGTGCCAGCAGTTTAAGGCGGCGCTACGAGCAGTACTTC,CASSLRRRYEQYF
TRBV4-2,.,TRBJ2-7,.,TGTGCTAGCAGCCATGCAGTAGAGGCAGTCCCCTACGTGCAGTACTTC,CASSHAVEAVPYVQYF
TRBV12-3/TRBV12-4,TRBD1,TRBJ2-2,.,TGTGCCAGCAGTTTAGGGACAGGGATAAACACCGGGGATCTGCCTTTT,CASSLGTGINTGDLPF
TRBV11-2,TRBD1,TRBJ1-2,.,TGTGCCAGCAGTTTAGACAGGGGGGATGGTCACACCTTC,CASSLDRGDGHTF
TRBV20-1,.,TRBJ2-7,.,TGCAGTGCTAGCGGGACCCGGCGGGGAGAGCAGTACTTC,CSASGTRRGEQYF
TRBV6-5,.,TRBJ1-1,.,TGTGCCCCCGCATGGCAGGTGAACACTGAAGCCTTCTTT,CAPAWQVNTEAFF
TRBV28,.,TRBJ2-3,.,TGTGCCAGCCGAAACCCACATGGGGGGAATCAGCCCCAGTATTTT,CASRNPHGGNQPQYF
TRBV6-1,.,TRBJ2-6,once,TGTGCCAGCGGGGGGACCACGTTCGGGGCCAACGTCCTGACTTTC,CASGGTTFGANVLTF
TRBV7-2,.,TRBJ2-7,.,TGTACCAGCAGCTTAGCTTCAGGGATCTCCTACGAGCAGTACTTC,CTSSLASGISYEQYF
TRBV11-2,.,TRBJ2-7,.,TGTGCCAGTAGCCCTGTGGGACAAGGGGTCAAGCAGTACTTC,CASSPVGQGVKQYF
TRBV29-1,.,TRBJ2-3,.,TGCAGAGTTGATGACACAGAAACGCAGTATTTT,CRVDDTETQYF
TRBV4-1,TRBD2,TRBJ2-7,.,TGTGCCAGCAGCCAGACTAGCGGGGCGAGCTCCTACGAGCGGTACTTC,CASSQTSGASSYERYF
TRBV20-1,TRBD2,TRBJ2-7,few,TGCAGTACTAGCGGTTCTGACGGGAGGACAAACGAGCAGTACTTC,CSTSGSDGRTNEQYF
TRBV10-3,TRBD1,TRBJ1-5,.,TGTGCCATCAGTGTGGGTCAGGGGGCTGGGCAGCCCCAGCATTTT,CAISVGQGAGQPQHF
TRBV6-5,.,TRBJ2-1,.,TGTGCCAGCAGTGGCCGGAGCTCCTACAATGAGCTGTTCTTC,CASSGRSSYNELFF
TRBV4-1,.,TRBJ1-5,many,TGCGCCAGCAGTCCTTACTTTCCCCAGCCCCAGCATTTT,CASSPYFPQPQHF
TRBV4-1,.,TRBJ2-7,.,TGCGCCAACAGACAACCCGGGACGAACTCATACGAGCAGTACTTC,CANRQPGTNSYEQYF
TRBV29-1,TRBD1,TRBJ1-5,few,TGCAGTGTTATACAGGGGGCGTCTCAGCCCCAGCATTTT,CSVIQGASQPQHF
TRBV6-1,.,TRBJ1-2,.,TGTGCCAGCAGTCTAACCGGGAGAGAGTACTATGGCAACACCTTC,CASSLTGREYYGNTF
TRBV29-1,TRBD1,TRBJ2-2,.,TGCAGCGTTGGGTGTCAGGGGGTAGGGGCCGGGGAACTGTTTTTT,CSVGCQGVGAGELFF
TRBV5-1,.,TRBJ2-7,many,TGCGCCAGTAATACGGATCGGGCCTACGAGCAGTACTTC,CASNTDRAYEQYF
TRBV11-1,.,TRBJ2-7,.,TGTGATAGCAGCTCCTACAGACAGGCCCACGAGCAGTACTTC,CDSSSYRQAHEQYF
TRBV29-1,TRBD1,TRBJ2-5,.,TGCAGCGTTGGAGATCCAAAGGGGGCTCAGGAGGCCCAGTACTTC,CSVGDPKGAQEAQYF
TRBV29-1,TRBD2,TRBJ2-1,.,TGCTGCACACGACTAGCGGGAGGAACAGGGGACAATGAGCAGTTCTTT,CCTRLAGGTGDNEQFF
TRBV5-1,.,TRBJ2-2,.,TGCGCCAGCAGGGCTGACAGGATTGAGACCGGGGAGCTGTTTTTT,CASRADRIETGELFF
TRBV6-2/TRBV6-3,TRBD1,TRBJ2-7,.,TGTGTCAGCAATGACAGGGGGCGCCACGGGCAGTACTTT,CVSNDRGRHGQYF
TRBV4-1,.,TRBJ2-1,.,TGCGCCAGCTGCCCGGTGCCGGAGGGAGATGAGCAGTTCTTC,CASCPVPEGDEQFF